This entry concerns a single T cell receptor beta chain. Its cognate antigen is unknown. The data were obtained in a study of Graves' ophthalmopathy and Graves' hyperthyroidism. About the study: No ophthalmopathy within 18 months of follow-up signified stable hyperthyroidism. Notes on the study in general: Ophthalmopathy progression predictions by the model showed around 72% specificity and 70.59% sensitivity.

Certain patients were not enrolled. These were patients with other autoimmune diseases, uncontrolled infections, pregnancy or lactation. A diagnosis was made from clinical symptoms together with serum thyroxine, TRAb, thyroid ultrasound and orbital computed tomography. Amplification targeted the TCR beta CDR3 regions, with RNA transcripts as the source material. The first round was an RT-PCR with HTBI primers, and the second round was a multiplex PCR. TCRdb passed the multiplex PCR reads through MiXCR, listing each CDR3 protein once. Of 450,000 to 600,000 distinct CDR3 sequences listed, roughly 39% are singletons. This CDR3 spans 14 amino acids. V was pared by 7 bases and J by 3 bases, with 7 bases of the junction left unmatched. Germline V CDR1 and CDR2: MDHEN, SYDVKM.

V is TRBV28 and J is TRBJ2-7; TRBD1 agrees at 9 bases. The sequenced material came from peripheral blood or thyroid tissue (not recorded which). This TCR was sampled from an adult man with Graves' hyperthyroidism. This chain's CDR3 is CASKGQGTYYEQYF. CDR3 nucleotides: TGTGCCAGCAAAGGACAGGGGACGTACTACGAGCAGTACTTC.